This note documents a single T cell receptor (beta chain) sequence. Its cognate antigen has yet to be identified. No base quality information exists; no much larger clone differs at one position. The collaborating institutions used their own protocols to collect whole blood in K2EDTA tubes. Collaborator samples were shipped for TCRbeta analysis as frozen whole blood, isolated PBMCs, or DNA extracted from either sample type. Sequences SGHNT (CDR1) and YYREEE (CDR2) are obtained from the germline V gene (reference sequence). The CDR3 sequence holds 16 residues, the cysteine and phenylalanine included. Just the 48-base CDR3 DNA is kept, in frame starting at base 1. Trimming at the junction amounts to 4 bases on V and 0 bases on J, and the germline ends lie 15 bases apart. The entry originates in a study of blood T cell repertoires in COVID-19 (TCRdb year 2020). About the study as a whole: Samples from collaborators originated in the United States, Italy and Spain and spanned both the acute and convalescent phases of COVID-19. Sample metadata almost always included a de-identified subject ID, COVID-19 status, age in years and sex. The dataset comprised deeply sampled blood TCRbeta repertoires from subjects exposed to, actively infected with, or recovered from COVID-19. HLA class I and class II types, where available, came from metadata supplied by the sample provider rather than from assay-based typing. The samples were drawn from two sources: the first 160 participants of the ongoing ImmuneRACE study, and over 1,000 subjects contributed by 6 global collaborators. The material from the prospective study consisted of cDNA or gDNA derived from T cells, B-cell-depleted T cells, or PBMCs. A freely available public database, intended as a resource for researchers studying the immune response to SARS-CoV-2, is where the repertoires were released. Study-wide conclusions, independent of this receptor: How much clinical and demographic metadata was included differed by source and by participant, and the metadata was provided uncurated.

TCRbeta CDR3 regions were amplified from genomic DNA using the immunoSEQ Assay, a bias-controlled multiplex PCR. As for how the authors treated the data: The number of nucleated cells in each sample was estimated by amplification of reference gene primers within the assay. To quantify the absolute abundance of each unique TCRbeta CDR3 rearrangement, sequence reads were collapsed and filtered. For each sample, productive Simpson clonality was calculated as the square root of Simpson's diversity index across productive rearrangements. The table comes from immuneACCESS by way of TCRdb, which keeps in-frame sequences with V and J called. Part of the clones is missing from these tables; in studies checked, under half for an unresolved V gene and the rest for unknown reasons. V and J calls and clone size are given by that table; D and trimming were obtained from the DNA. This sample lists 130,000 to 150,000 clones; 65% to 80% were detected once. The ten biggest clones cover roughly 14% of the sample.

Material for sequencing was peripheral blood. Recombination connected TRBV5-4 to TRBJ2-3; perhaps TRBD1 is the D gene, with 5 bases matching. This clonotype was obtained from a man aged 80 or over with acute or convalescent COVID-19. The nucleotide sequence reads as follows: TGTGCCAGCAGCCGGCCGTCTGCAGGGAGCACAGATACGCAGTATTTT. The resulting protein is CASSRPSAGSTDTQYF.